This paragraph reports one T cell receptor (beta chain). Its antigen is not identified. The data derive from a study of identical twins. Unique molecular identifiers were present on the cDNA, which also gained a universal primer site by template switching. From the 5' RACE reads, TCRdb called clonotypes with MiXCR, one entry per CDR3 protein. The repertoire holds roughly 500,000 distinct CDR3 sequences, less than 25% seen once, with roughly 0.9% in the top ten. CDR1 is MNHEY and CDR2 is SVGAGI in the germline V gene. The J segment lost 2 bases and the V segment lost 0 bases, leaving 7 bases of the junction unmatched. This CDR3 spans 17 amino acids. Broader study findings: Memory repertoires showed no such pattern, whereas abundant cord blood beta clonotypes carried fewer insertions.

The sample also formed part of further work on T cells expressing NK-cell markers. From that paper: HCMV seropositivity characterized most of the eight sequenced donors, and seronegativity one. The CD3+CD56-NKG2C+ fraction was also led by these clonotypes in a handful of donors.

The material sequenced was CD4+ T cells sorted from blood. The genes are TRBV6-5 and TRBJ2-3, with 8 bases aligning to TRBD2. The sequence was obtained from a woman aged 18-29 years in good health. CDR3 nucleotide sequence: TGTGCCAGCAGTTACTCGACGGTAGCGGGGTCCACAGATACGCAGTATTTT. Amino acid sequence: CASSYSTVAGSTDTQYF.